The rows below give T cell receptor beta chains drawn from one sample of a study of CD8 T cells in ankylosing spondylitis. TCRdb recomputed calls from the 5' RACE reads with MiXCR, one row per CDR3 protein. The table shows roughly 450,000 distinct CDR3 sequences, with more than 25% occurring only once. Sequencing was done on a sample of blood, either unsorted or a sorted T cell fraction (not recorded which). The receptor source for this set is a male donor with ankylosing spondylitis. The CDR3 runs from the conserved cysteine through the conserved F or W. D genes are given only for firm matches. Clone size appears in some rows only: once, few, many, or a class for an expanded clone.

TRBD1,TRBV7-2,few,TRBJ2-7,TGTGCCAGCAGCTTTACAGGGGGGAGCTCCTACGAGCAGTACTTC,CASSFTGGSSYEQYF
.,TRBV3-1,many,TRBJ1-2,TGTGCCAGCAGCCAGGGGCCTTATGGCTACACCTTC,CASSQGPYGYTF
TRBD1,TRBV20-1,.,TRBJ1-1,TGCAGTGCTAGCCGACAGGGAGGAACTGAAGCTTTCTTT,CSASRQGGTEAFF
.,TRBV7-2,few,TRBJ1-1,TGTGCCAGCAGCCCCCCCAACGGAGATGGCAACTTT,CASSPPNGDGNF
.,TRBV20-1,.,TRBJ2-7,TGCAGTGCTATCGGGGATTTCTACGAGCAGTACTTC,CSAIGDFYEQYF
TRBD1,TRBV10-2,few,TRBJ1-1,TGCGCCAGCAGTGGTATCAGGGGGCGAGAACCTTTCTTT,CASSGIRGREPFF
.,TRBV29-1,.,TRBJ2-1,TGCAGCGTCCGGCGGGATCCACGAGGTGAGCAGTTCTTC,CSVRRDPRGEQFF
.,TRBV20-1,.,TRBJ1-5,TGCAGTGCTAGAAGGGCTAATAGCAATCAGCCCCAGCATTTT,CSARRANSNQPQHF
TRBD1,TRBV5-1,.,TRBJ2-2,TGCGCCAGCAGCTTGGACGGACAGGGGAACACCGGGGAGCTGTTTTTT,CASSLDGQGNTGELFF
TRBD1,TRBV29-1,few,TRBJ2-3,TGCAGCGCTCAGGGGGCAACAGATACGCAGTATTTT,CSAQGATDTQYF
TRBD2,TRBV5-1,.,TRBJ2-3,TGCGCCAGCAGCTTACCGACTAGCGGACGCACAGATACGCAGTATTTT,CASSLPTSGRTDTQYF
.,TRBV5-6,few,TRBJ2-2,TGTGCCAGCAGCCGTCCTTTTGGTGGCGGGGAGCTGTTTTTT,CASSRPFGGGELFF
.,TRBV7-9,.,TRBJ2-2,TGTGCCAGCAGCACCCGGACGGGGAGATCCGGGGAGCTGTTTTTT,CASSTRTGRSGELFF
.,TRBV7-9,few,TRBJ1-1,TGTGCCAGCAGCCCATTAACAGGTGAGACTGAAGCTTTCTTT,CASSPLTGETEAFF
TRBD1,TRBV5-1,.,TRBJ1-1,TGCGCCAGCAGCTTGACAGGGGGCCCCCTAAACACTGAAGCTTTCTTT,CASSLTGGPLNTEAFF